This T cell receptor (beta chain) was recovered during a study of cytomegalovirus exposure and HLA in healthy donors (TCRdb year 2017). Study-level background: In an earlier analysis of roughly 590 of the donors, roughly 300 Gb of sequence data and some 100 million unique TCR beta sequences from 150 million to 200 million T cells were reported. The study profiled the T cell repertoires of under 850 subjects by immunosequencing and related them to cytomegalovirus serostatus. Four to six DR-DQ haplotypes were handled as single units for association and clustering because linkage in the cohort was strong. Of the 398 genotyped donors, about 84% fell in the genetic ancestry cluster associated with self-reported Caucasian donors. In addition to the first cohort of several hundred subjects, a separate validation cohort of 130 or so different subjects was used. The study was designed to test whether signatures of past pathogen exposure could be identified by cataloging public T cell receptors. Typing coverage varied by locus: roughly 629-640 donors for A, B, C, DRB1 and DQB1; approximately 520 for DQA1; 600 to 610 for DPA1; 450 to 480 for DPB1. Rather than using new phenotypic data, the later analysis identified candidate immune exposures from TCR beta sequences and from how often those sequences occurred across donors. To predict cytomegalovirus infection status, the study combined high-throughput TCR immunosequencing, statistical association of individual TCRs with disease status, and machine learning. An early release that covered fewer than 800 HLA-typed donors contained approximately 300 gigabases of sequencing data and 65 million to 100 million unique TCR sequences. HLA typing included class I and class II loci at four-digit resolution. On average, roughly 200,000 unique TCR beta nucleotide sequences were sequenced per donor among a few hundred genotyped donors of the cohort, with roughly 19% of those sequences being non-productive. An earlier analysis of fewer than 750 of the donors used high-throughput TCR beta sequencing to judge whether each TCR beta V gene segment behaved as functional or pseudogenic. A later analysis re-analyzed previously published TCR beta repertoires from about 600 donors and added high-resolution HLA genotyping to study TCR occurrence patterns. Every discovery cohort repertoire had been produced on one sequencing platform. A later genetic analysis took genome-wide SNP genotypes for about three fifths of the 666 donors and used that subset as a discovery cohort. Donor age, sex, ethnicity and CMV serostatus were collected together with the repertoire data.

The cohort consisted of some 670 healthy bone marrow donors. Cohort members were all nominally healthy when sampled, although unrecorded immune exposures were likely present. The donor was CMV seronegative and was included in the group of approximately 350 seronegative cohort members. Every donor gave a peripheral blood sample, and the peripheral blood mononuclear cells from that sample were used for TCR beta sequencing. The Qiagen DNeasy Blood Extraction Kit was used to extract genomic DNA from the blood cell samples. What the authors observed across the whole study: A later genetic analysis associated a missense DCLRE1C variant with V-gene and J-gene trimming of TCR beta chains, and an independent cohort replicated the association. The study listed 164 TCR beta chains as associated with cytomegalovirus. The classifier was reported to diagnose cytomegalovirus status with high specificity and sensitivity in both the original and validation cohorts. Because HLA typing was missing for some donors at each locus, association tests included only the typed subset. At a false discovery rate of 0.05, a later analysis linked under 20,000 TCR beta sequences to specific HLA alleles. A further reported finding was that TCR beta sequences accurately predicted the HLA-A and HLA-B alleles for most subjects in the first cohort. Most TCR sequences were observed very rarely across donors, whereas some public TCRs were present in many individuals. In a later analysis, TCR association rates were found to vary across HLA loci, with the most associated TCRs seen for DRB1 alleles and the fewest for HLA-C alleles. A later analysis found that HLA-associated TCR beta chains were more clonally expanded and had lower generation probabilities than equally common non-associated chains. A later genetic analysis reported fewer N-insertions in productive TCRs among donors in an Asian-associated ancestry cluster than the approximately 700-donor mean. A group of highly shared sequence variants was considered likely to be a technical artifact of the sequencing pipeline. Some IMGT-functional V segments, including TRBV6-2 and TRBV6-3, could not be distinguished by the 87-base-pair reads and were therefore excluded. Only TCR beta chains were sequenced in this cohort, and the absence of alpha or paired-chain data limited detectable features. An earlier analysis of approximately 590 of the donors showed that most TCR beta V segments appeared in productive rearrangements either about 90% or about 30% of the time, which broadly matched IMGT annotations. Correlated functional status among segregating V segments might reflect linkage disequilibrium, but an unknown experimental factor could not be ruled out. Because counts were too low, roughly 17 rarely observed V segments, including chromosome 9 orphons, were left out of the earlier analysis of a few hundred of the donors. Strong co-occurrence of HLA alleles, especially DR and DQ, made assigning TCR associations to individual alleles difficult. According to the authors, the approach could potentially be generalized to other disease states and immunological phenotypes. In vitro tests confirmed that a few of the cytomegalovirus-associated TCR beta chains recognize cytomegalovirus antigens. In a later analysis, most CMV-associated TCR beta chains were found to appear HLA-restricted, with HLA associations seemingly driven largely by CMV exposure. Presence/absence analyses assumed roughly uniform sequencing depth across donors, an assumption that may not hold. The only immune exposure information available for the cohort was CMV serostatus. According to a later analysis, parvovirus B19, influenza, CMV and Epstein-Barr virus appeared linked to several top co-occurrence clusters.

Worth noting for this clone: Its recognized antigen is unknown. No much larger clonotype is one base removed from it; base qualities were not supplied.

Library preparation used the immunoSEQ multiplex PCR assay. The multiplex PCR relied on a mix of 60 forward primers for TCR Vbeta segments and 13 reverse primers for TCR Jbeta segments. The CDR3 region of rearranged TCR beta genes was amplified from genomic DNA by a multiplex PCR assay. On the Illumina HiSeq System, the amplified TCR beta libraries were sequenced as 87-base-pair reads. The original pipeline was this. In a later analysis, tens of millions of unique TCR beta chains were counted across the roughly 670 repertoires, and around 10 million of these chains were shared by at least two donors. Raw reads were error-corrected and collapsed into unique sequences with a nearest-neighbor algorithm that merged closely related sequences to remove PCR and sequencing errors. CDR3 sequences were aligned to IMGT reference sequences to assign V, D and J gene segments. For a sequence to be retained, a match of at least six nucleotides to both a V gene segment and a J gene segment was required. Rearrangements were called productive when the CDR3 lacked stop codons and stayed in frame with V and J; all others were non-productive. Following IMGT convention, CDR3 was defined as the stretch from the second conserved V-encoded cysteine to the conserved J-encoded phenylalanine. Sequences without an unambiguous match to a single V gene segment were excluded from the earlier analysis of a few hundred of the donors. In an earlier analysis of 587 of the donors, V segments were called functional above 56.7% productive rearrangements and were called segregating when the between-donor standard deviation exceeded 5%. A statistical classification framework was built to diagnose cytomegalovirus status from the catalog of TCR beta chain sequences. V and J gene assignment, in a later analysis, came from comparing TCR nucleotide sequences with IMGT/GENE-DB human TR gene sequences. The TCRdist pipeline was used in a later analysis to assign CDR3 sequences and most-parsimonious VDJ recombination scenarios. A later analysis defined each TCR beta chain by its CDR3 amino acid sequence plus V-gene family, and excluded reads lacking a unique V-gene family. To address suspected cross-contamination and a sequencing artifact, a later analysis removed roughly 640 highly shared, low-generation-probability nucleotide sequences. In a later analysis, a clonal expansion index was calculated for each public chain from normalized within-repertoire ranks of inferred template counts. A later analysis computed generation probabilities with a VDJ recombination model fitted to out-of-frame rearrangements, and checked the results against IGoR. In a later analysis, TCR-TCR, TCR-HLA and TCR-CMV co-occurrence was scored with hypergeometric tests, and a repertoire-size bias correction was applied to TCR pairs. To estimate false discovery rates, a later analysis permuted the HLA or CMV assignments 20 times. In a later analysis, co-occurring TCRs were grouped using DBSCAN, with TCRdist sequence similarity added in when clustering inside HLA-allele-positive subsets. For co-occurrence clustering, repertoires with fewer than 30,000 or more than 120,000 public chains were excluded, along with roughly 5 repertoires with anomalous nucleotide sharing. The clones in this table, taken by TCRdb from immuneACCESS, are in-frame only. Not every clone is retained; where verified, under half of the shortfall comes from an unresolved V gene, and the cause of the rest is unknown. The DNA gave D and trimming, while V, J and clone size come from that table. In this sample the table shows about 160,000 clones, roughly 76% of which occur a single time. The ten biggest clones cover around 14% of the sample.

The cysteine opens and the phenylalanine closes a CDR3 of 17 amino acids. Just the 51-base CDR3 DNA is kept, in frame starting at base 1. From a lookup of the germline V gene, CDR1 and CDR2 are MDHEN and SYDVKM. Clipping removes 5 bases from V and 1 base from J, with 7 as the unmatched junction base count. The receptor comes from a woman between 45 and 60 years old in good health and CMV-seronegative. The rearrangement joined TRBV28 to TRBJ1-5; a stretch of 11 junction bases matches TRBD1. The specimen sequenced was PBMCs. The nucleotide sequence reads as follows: TGTGCCAGCAGTCTGGACAGGGGGCAAGTAAGCAATCAGCCCCAGCATTTT. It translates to CASSLDRGQVSNQPQHF.